Listed below are T cell receptor beta chains from one sample, sequenced in a study of T cells in narcolepsy. Assay used: immunoSEQ multiplex PCR; TCRdb lists only in-frame clones, some missing. The sample shows roughly 34,000 clones, about four fifths of them seen only once. The sequencing sample was made of CD45RA- memory CD4+ T cells from PBMCs. These receptors were taken from a human donor with narcolepsy. CDR3s include the opening cysteine and the closing phenylalanine or tryptophan. Fields, in order: clone size, V gene, J gene, CDR3 protein. Size is omitted from some rows. Given values are once, few, many or a class for expanded clones.

NA	TRBV7-9	TRBJ2-3	CASSYQDSPDTQYF
NA	TRBV4-1	TRBJ1-4	CASSRAVPLRATNEKLFF
NA	TRBV14	TRBJ1-1	CASSRQMNTEAFF
NA	TRBV5-6	TRBJ2-1	CASSLALSSSYNEQFF
NA	TRBV18	TRBJ1-4	CASSPGQGAEKLFF
NA	TRBV18	TRBJ2-5	CASSPLRAGGQETQYF
NA	TRBV9	TRBJ1-1	CASSATFGTGANTEAFF
NA	TRBV7-6	TRBJ2-5	CASSSPGGGAGTQYF
NA	TRBV9	TRBJ2-7	CASSVGTASSYEQYF
NA	TRBV28	TRBJ1-6	CASRGGDFPNSPLHF
NA	TRBV12-5	TRBJ2-5	CASGLDIEGTQYF
NA	TRBV29-1	TRBJ1-5	CSVRQGKDQPQHF
NA	TRBV2	TRBJ1-6	CASVPGGGGHGSPLHF
NA	TRBV20-1	TRBJ2-5	CSATAQETQYF
NA	TRBV7-9	TRBJ1-5	CAGRGCQPQHF
NA	TRBV2	TRBJ1-6	CASSPSGAGGYSPLHF
NA	TRBV7-3	TRBJ1-1	CASGLTGGQGTEAFF
NA	TRBV5-1	TRBJ1-2	CASSPSPGQGATNYGYTF
NA	TRBV5-1	TRBJ2-2	CASRQGTGDTGELFF
NA	TRBV7-6	TRBJ2-1	CASSLTGRGADEQFF
once	TRBV7-2	TRBJ2-5	CASSASGGDVETQYF
NA	TRBV5-8	TRBJ1-1	CASSSRKRTDEAFF
NA	TRBV11-2	TRBJ2-3	CASSPMVGSDTQYF
NA	TRBV5-4	TRBJ2-3	CASSSTGKDTQYF
NA	TRBV6-5	TRBJ2-7	CASSYSSEQYF
NA	TRBV7-9	TRBJ1-6	CASSLGPYNSPLHF
NA	TRBV7-3	TRBJ2-3	CASSIAGVTDTQYF
NA	TRBV21-1	TRBJ2-7	CASSKFSRAPPVPYEQYF
NA	TRBV28	TRBJ1-1	CASSSAAAMNTEAFF
NA	TRBV18	TRBJ2-5	CASSPRGLAAETQYF
NA	TRBV5-1	TRBJ2-2	CASSLQRGYTGELFF
NA	TRBV6-5	TRBJ1-1	CASSLRPGTGQAFF
NA	TRBV2	TRBJ2-7	CASSESRFFSYEQYF
few	TRBV5-1	TRBJ2-3	CASRSERITDTQYF
NA	TRBV4-3	TRBJ2-4	CASSQGLAEHIQYF
NA	TRBV30	TRBJ2-5	CAWARTEVVAQYF
NA	TRBV6-1	TRBJ1-4	CASRSGSNNEKLFF
NA	TRBV2	TRBJ2-6	CASTAASGANVLTF
NA	TRBV18	TRBJ2-5	CASSPLKAGRRETQYF
few	TRBV2	TRBJ2-5	CASSGNPLAGRGTQYF
NA	TRBV5-1	TRBJ2-2	CASSLAGKDTGELFF
NA	TRBV19	TRBJ2-3	CASSISNRADTQYF
NA	TRBV5-1	TRBJ2-6	CASSWTGTGANVLTF